This TCR beta chain was recovered during a study of control samples from healthy donors and cancer patients. V lost 7 bases and J lost 4, with 14 bases in between. CDR3 size: 14 residues. Looked up from germline, CDR1 is MNHEY and CDR2 is SVGAGI. Sequencing was performed with immunoSEQ multiplex PCR; in TCRdb, only in-frame clones are kept and a portion is missing. The data contain about 83,000 clones, around 92% of them singletons. Sequenced sample: blood. The chain joins TRBV6-5 to TRBJ1-5; TRBD1 is a possible D gene (5 bases). This clonotype originated in a man in his fifties or sixties in good health. DNA of the CDR3: TGTGCCAGCACCATTGGGCAGGGAAATCAGCCCCAGCATTTT. Translation gives CASTIGQGNQPQHF.